The 32 T cell receptor beta chains presented below share a single source sample, sequenced in a study of T cell repertoires in cytomegalovirus infection. These receptors have no identified antigens. TCRdb re-called the reads with MiXCR, one entry per CDR3 protein. The sample lists around 310,000 distinct CDR3 sequences; about 28% were seen once. The material was cultured PBMCs, obtained from culture after CMV antigen stimulation. These receptors originate from a human donor in good health (CMV status not recorded). Some clones in this sample may be carry-over from other donors' samples.

The chain combines TRBV7-9 with TRBJ2-3, with D maybe TRBD2 (6 bases). In germline, CDR1 is SEHNR, CDR2 FQNEAQ (reference sequence). The V gene lost 8 bases and the J gene lost 2 bases, with 20 bases spanning the gap. The CDR3 length is 16 residues. CDR3 coding DNA: TGTGCCAGCGTTAAGGGACTCGGGGACCTCACAGATACGCAGTATTTT. Protein product: CASVKGLGDLTDTQYF.

This rearrangement joins TRBV5-5 to TRBJ2-7; 7 bases match TRBD1. Unmatched junction bases numbered 9, after V lost 0 bases and J lost 3 bases. The CDR3 extends over 16 amino acids. The germline V gene has CDR1 SGHKS and CDR2 YYEKEE (reference sequence). CDR3: CASSLAGTATVYEQYF. CDR3 DNA: TGTGCCAGCAGCTTGGCCGGGACAGCAACAGTCTACGAGCAGTACTTC.

This clonotype has just a few counts. V gene TRBV19 combines with J gene TRBJ2-5; 9 bases are a match to TRBD2. V was clipped by 3 bases and J by 5 bases; unmatched bases: 4. The germline gives CDR1 LNHDA, CDR2 SQIVND (reference sequence). The CDR3 is 14 amino acids. CDR3 sequence: CASSIRAGGETQYF. CDR3 DNA: TGTGCCAGTAGTATTCGGGCGGGAGGGGAGACCCAGTACTTC.

The gene calls are TRBV19 and TRBJ1-5; 8 bases are shared with TRBD1. This CDR3 is 16 amino acids long. Looked up from germline, CDR1 is LNHDA and CDR2 is SQIVND (reference sequence). V was pared by 5 bases and J by 1 base, with 7 bases of the junction left unmatched. The CDR3 loop reads CASSEGQVNSNQPQHF. Written as DNA, the CDR3 is TGTGCCAGTAGTGAGGGACAGGTGAACAGCAATCAGCCCCAGCATTTT.

The V gene is TRBV12-3 or TRBV12-4, the J gene TRBJ1-5, with 10 bases identical to TRBD1. V was pared by 6 bases and J by 4 bases, with 9 bases of the junction left unmatched. CDR3 length equals 16 residues. The CDR3 nucleotides read TGTGCCAGCAGCCACGGGACAGGGGAAAGGAATCAGCCCCAGCATTTT. It translates to CASSHGTGERNQPQHF.

This clonotype appeared many times. CDR3 protein: CASSQSGQGFDQPQHF. The CDR3 nucleotides read TGTGCCAGCAGCCAATCGGGACAGGGGTTCGATCAGCCCCAGCATTTT. The chain carries TRBV4-2 and TRBJ1-5; 10 nucleotides agree with TRBD1. Germline lookup yields CDR1 LGHNA and CDR2 YNFKEQ. V was pared by 2 bases and J by 5 bases, with 6 bases of the junction left unmatched. The CDR3 extends over 16 amino acids.

V gene TRBV18 combines with J gene TRBJ1-2; maybe TRBD1 (5 bases). This CDR3 comprises 13 residues. Germline values: CDR1 KGHSH, CDR2 LQKENI. V lost 4 bases, J lost 0 bases, and 6 bases lay in between. CDR3 region: CASSQTANYGYTF. Written as DNA, the CDR3 is TGTGCCAGCTCACAGACAGCTAACTATGGCTACACCTTC.

V is TRBV6-1 and J is TRBJ1-1; tentatively, D is TRBD1 (5 bases). Per the germline V gene, CDR1 is MNHNS and CDR2 is SASEGT. This CDR3 spans 15 amino acids. Deletions cut 2 bases from V and 6 bases from J, with 16 bases between. The CDR3 nucleotides read TGTGCCAGCAGTGAATACGGCAGCGGGGGGGCTGAAGCTTTCTTT. Residues: CASSEYGSGGAEAFF.

The chain links TRBV19 to TRBJ2-4, with D tentatively TRBD1 (7 bases). CDR3 length: 15 residues. The V gene lost 6 bases and the J gene lost 7 bases, with 19 bases spanning the gap. In germline, CDR1 is LNHDA, CDR2 SQIVND (reference sequence). The CDR3 region has the DNA TGTGCCAGTAGCCCTTGGACAGGAGGAGGGAACATTCAGTACTTC. Amino acid sequence: CASSPWTGGGNIQYF.

This clonotype was picked up a small number of times. This chain links TRBV5-1 with TRBJ2-3; 7 nucleotides match TRBD2. CDR3 size: 17 residues. The V and J ends lost 2 bases and 4 bases, in that order; junction bases with no gene match: 13. Germline V lookup: CDR1 SGHRS, CDR2 YFSETQ. CDR3 protein: CASSLGPDGGSPDTQYF. DNA for the CDR3: TGCGCCAGCAGCTTAGGTCCCGACGGCGGGAGCCCAGATACGCAGTATTTT. Supplemented by reference TRBV5-1 and TRBJ2-3, the full variable domain reads KAGVTQTPRYLIKTRGQQVTLSCSPISGHRSVSWYQQTPGQGLQFLFEYFSETQRNKGNFPGRFSGRQFSNSRSEMNVSTLELGDSALYLCASSLGPDGGSPDTQYFGPGTRLTVL.

The chain combines TRBV5-4 with TRBJ2-7; 9 nucleotides align to TRBD1. The J segment lost 6 bases and the V segment lost 0 bases, leaving 10 bases of the junction unmatched. Germline V gene data show CDR1 as SGHNT and CDR2 as YYREEE (reference sequence). The CDR3 spans 16 residues. CDR3 residues: CASSLAPPGTGSEQYF. The CDR3 region has the DNA TGTGCCAGCAGCTTGGCACCTCCAGGGACAGGGAGCGAGCAGTACTTC.

The chain couples TRBV5-1 to TRBJ2-1, with TRBD2 matching over 13 bases. The germline gives CDR1 SGHRS, CDR2 YFSETQ. Unmatched junction bases numbered 2, after V lost 5 bases and J lost 9 bases. CDR3 length equals 13 residues. The CDR3 here is CASRGLAGFEQFF. CDR3 bases: TGCGCCAGCAGGGGACTAGCGGGATTTGAGCAGTTCTTC.

This clonotype was seen a few times. J is TRBJ2-1 and V is TRBV28, with no clear D. The CDR3 loop spans 10 amino acids. CDR1 is MDHEN, CDR2 SYDVKM, per germline. This CDR3 is CGTYYNEQFF. In DNA, the CDR3 is TGTGGCACCTACTACAATGAGCAGTTCTTC.

For the CDR3, the DNA is TGTGCCACCAGTGACCTAGGGATCAGCACAGATACGCAGTATTTT. It specifies CATSDLGISTDTQYF. J is TRBJ2-3 and V is TRBV24-1; D is uncertain. Germline CDR1 KGHDR, CDR2 SFDVKD. The CDR3 is 15 amino acids. Trimming pared 4 bases from V and 0 bases from J, leaving 10 bases between.

The chain combines TRBV11-3 with TRBJ2-1; possibly TRBD2 for D (5 bases). V was clipped by 2 bases and J by 8 bases, with 16 bases between them. The CDR3 extends over 15 amino acids. The germline V gene has CDR1 SGHNT and CDR2 YENEEA. The CDR3 loop reads CASSLQTGNVDEQFF. The DNA for the CDR3 is TGTGCCAGCAGCTTACAGACGGGAAATGTTGATGAGCAGTTCTTC.

The chain uses TRBV9 and TRBJ2-3; D unresolved. The germline V and J ends were trimmed by 7 bases and 2 bases, with 14 bases remaining between them. The length of the CDR3 is 14 residues. Germline CDR1 SGDLS, CDR2 YYNGEE. CDR3 amino acids: CASSIGPTTDTQYF. The CDR3 DNA follows: TGTGCCAGCTCTATTGGACCGACCACAGATACGCAGTATTTT.

J is TRBJ1-1 and V is TRBV12-3 or TRBV12-4; D not resolved. Between the trimmed V and J ends, which lost 3 bases and 5 bases, there was a span of 16 bases. The CDR3 is 15 residues long. In DNA, the CDR3 is TGTGCCAGCAGTTTTTCACGGGGAGGTGGGACTGAAGCTTTCTTT. Protein product: CASSFSRGGGTEAFF.

This clonotype was counted only a few times. The V gene is TRBV18, the J gene TRBJ1-3, with D possibly TRBD1 on 6 matching bases. V was shortened by 2 bases and J by 0 bases, with 11 bases between the two germline ends. The CDR3 runs 16 residues. Germline CDR1 KGHSH, CDR2 LQKENI. DNA for the CDR3: TGTGCCAGCTCACCAGGACAGCTCAACTCTGGAAACACCATATATTTT. This sequence encodes CASSPGQLNSGNTIYF. Full variable domain (missing parts from reference TRBV18 and TRBJ1-3): NAGVMQNPRHLVRRRGQEARLRCSPMKGHSHVYWYRQLPEEGLKFMVYLQKENIIDESGMPKERFSAEFPKEGPSILRIQQVVRGDSAAYFCASSPGQLNSGNTIYFGEGSWLTVV.

This chain joins TRBV10-2 and TRBJ1-1; D not resolved. The CDR3 spans 13 residues. The germline CDR1 and CDR2 sequences are WSHSY and SAAADI. V lost 6 bases and J lost 1, with 9 bases in between. CDR3 sequence: CASSEYKNTEAFF. CDR3 sequence (DNA): TGCGCCAGCAGCGAATACAAGAACACTGAAGCTTTCTTT.

This clonotype was observed many times. CDR3: CASSPTGGGEQFF. The CDR3 DNA reads as TGTGCCAGCAGCCCCACAGGGGGTGGAGAGCAGTTCTTC. The V call is TRBV7-6, the J call TRBJ2-1; 8 nucleotides align to TRBD1. The ends lost 5 bases at V and 10 bases at J; junction bases unmatched: 7. Germline lookup yields CDR1 SGHVS and CDR2 FNYEAQ. The CDR3 length is 13 residues.

V is TRBV6-6 and J is TRBJ2-5; 10 nucleotides line up with TRBD1. Germline values: CDR1 MNHNY, CDR2 SVGAGI (reference sequence). This CDR3 is 16 amino acids long. J lost 6 bases, V lost 0 bases, and 7 bases had no gene match. CDR3 sequence reads: CASSYSTGGVPQTQYF. The CDR3 bases are TGTGCCAGCAGTTACTCGACAGGGGGCGTCCCGCAGACCCAGTACTTC.

The genes are TRBV9 and TRBJ2-3; D is perhaps TRBD2 (5 bases). V lost 3 bases, J lost 9 bases, and 8 bases lay in between. Germline CDR1 is SGDLS and CDR2 is YYNGEE. The CDR3 contains 11 residues. The chain's CDR3 is CASSADSTQYF. CDR3 nucleotide sequence: TGTGCCAGCAGCGCGGACTCGACGCAGTATTTT.

This clonotype was detected many times. This rearrangement joins TRBV7-3 to TRBJ2-3, with D maybe TRBD2 (5 bases). The V and J ends lost 5 bases and 5 bases respectively, with 11 bases between them. There are 13 residues in the CDR3. Germline V gives CDR1 SGHTA, CDR2 FQGTGA. CDR3: CASSPGRGDTQYF. The CDR3 DNA reads TGTGCCAGCAGCCCAGGCCGGGGAGATACGCAGTATTTT.

This rearrangement joins TRBV19 to TRBJ1-5, with D perhaps TRBD1 (6 bases). V shed 10 bases and J shed 5 bases, with 12 bases lying between them. Per germline, CDR1 LNHDA and CDR2 SQIVND (reference sequence). The CDR3 sequence is 12 residues long. The CDR3 region has the DNA TGTGCCACCAGGGAGGGGGATCAGCCCCAGCATTTT. The encoded protein is CATREGDQPQHF.

The chain is built from TRBV20-1 and TRBJ1-3; tentative D call: TRBD1 (5 bases). The germline V gene encodes CDR1 DFQATT and CDR2 SNEGSKA (reference sequence). Trimming shortened V by 1 base and J by 1 base, and 5 bases separated the two germline ends. The CDR3 totals 13 residues. DNA of the CDR3: TGCAGTGCTAGAGGACAGTCTGGAAACACCATATATTTT. The encoded protein is CSARGQSGNTIYF.

This clonotype has a handful of counts. The genes are TRBV19 and TRBJ1-1, with 7 nucleotides matching TRBD1. CDR1 and CDR2 from the germline V gene are LNHDA and SQIVND (reference sequence). This CDR3 spans 16 amino acids. The V gene end was trimmed by 7 bases and the J gene end by 7 bases; junction bases not matched to a gene: 18. CDR3 sequence: CASNILRDRQDSEAFF. The CDR3 nucleotides are TGTGCCAGTAATATTCTAAGGGACAGACAAGACAGTGAAGCTTTCTTT.

The chain employs TRBV12-3 or TRBV12-4 and TRBJ1-1; 7 nucleotides align to TRBD1. The trim removed 8 bases at V and 1 base at J, leaving 10 bases unmatched. This CDR3 has 15 residues. CDR3 coding DNA: TGTGCCAGCGCGACAGGGAGGGGGACGAACACTGAAGCTTTCTTT. This gives the protein CASATGRGTNTEAFF.

The DNA for the CDR3 is TGCGCCAGCAGCTTGGCCCCGGGAGAGGATGCTTTCTTT. Translating it yields CASSLAPGEDAFF. The V call is TRBV5-1, the J call TRBJ1-1; D is undetermined. This CDR3 contains 13 residues. Trimming cost V 0 bases and J 11 bases, with 14 bases left between them. Looked up from germline, CDR1 is SGHRS and CDR2 is YFSETQ. The full variable domain, in which reference TRBV5-1 and TRBJ1-1 provide the parts outside the CDR3, is KAGVTQTPRYLIKTRGQQVTLSCSPISGHRSVSWYQQTPGQGLQFLFEYFSETQRNKGNFPGRFSGRQFSNSRSEMNVSTLELGDSALYLCASSLAPGEDAFFGQGTRLTVV.

The CDR3 region is CASSPPGTYSYEQYF. CDR3 DNA: TGTGCCAGCAGCCCGCCTGGGACATATTCCTACGAGCAGTACTTC. The genes are TRBV7-6 and TRBJ2-7, with D maybe TRBD1 (6 bases). Trimming shortened V by 5 bases and J by 1 base, and 15 bases separated the two germline ends. CDR3 length equals 15 residues. Germline CDR1 SGHVS, CDR2 FNYEAQ.

The table lists this clonotype with a few counts. This chain joins TRBV19 and TRBJ1-2, with a possible D match to TRBD1 (5 bases). Germline V lookup: CDR1 LNHDA, CDR2 SQIVND (reference sequence). The CDR3 runs to 13 residues. With 7 bases removed from V and 4 bases from J, the gap between germline ends came to 13 bases. DNA for the CDR3: TGTGCCAGTACCAAGGGGAGAAGCTATGGCTACACCTTC. This encodes CASTKGRSYGYTF.

The chain is built from TRBV29-1 and TRBJ2-7; D gene uncertain. Germline V gene sequence: CDR1 SQVTM, CDR2 ANQGSEA. The CDR3 is 13 amino acids. The V and J ends lost 0 bases and 9 bases respectively, with 15 bases between them. CDR3 in amino acids: CSVEDPKAAGQYF. As DNA, the CDR3 is TGCAGCGTTGAAGATCCCAAGGCCGCCGGGCAGTACTTC.

This sequence joins TRBV27 and TRBJ1-1; a possible D gene is TRBD1 (6 bases). The CDR3 is made up of 12 amino acids. Looked up from germline, CDR1 is MNHEY and CDR2 is SMNVEV (reference sequence). V dropped 10 bases and J dropped 4 bases, with 13 bases sitting between them. CDR3 loop: CATKGGSTEAFF. CDR3 nucleotide sequence: TGTGCCACCAAAGGGGGGAGCACTGAAGCTTTCTTT.